This T cell receptor (beta chain) is drawn from a study of blood T cell repertoires in COVID-19. Study in general: Donors in the United States, Italy and Spain gave samples during acute or convalescent COVID-19. PBMCs, B-cell-depleted T cells, or T cells were the source of the cDNA or gDNA that made up the material.

V lost 4 bases and J 9 bases, leaving 22 bases between the germline ends. Germline V gene sequence: CDR1 SGHTA, CDR2 FQGNSA. The CDR3 length is 17 residues. Per the original methods: The assay estimated nucleated cells by amplifying reference gene primers. Sequencing was performed with immunoSEQ multiplex PCR; in TCRdb, only in-frame clones are kept and a portion is missing. V and J calls and clone size are copied from that table; D and trimming were computed from the DNA. The repertoire has about 53,000 clones, about 86% of them found once; the top ten carry approximately 3.9%. The sample was peripheral blood. The chain combines TRBV7-2 with TRBJ1-6, with a weak D call TRBD1 (6 bases). The sequence derives from a man aged 50-60 years with acute or convalescent COVID-19. The DNA for the CDR3 is TGTGCCAGCAGCTATACTATTTCGGGACAAAGGGGTTCACCCCTCCACTTT. It is translated as CASSYTISGQRGSPLHF.